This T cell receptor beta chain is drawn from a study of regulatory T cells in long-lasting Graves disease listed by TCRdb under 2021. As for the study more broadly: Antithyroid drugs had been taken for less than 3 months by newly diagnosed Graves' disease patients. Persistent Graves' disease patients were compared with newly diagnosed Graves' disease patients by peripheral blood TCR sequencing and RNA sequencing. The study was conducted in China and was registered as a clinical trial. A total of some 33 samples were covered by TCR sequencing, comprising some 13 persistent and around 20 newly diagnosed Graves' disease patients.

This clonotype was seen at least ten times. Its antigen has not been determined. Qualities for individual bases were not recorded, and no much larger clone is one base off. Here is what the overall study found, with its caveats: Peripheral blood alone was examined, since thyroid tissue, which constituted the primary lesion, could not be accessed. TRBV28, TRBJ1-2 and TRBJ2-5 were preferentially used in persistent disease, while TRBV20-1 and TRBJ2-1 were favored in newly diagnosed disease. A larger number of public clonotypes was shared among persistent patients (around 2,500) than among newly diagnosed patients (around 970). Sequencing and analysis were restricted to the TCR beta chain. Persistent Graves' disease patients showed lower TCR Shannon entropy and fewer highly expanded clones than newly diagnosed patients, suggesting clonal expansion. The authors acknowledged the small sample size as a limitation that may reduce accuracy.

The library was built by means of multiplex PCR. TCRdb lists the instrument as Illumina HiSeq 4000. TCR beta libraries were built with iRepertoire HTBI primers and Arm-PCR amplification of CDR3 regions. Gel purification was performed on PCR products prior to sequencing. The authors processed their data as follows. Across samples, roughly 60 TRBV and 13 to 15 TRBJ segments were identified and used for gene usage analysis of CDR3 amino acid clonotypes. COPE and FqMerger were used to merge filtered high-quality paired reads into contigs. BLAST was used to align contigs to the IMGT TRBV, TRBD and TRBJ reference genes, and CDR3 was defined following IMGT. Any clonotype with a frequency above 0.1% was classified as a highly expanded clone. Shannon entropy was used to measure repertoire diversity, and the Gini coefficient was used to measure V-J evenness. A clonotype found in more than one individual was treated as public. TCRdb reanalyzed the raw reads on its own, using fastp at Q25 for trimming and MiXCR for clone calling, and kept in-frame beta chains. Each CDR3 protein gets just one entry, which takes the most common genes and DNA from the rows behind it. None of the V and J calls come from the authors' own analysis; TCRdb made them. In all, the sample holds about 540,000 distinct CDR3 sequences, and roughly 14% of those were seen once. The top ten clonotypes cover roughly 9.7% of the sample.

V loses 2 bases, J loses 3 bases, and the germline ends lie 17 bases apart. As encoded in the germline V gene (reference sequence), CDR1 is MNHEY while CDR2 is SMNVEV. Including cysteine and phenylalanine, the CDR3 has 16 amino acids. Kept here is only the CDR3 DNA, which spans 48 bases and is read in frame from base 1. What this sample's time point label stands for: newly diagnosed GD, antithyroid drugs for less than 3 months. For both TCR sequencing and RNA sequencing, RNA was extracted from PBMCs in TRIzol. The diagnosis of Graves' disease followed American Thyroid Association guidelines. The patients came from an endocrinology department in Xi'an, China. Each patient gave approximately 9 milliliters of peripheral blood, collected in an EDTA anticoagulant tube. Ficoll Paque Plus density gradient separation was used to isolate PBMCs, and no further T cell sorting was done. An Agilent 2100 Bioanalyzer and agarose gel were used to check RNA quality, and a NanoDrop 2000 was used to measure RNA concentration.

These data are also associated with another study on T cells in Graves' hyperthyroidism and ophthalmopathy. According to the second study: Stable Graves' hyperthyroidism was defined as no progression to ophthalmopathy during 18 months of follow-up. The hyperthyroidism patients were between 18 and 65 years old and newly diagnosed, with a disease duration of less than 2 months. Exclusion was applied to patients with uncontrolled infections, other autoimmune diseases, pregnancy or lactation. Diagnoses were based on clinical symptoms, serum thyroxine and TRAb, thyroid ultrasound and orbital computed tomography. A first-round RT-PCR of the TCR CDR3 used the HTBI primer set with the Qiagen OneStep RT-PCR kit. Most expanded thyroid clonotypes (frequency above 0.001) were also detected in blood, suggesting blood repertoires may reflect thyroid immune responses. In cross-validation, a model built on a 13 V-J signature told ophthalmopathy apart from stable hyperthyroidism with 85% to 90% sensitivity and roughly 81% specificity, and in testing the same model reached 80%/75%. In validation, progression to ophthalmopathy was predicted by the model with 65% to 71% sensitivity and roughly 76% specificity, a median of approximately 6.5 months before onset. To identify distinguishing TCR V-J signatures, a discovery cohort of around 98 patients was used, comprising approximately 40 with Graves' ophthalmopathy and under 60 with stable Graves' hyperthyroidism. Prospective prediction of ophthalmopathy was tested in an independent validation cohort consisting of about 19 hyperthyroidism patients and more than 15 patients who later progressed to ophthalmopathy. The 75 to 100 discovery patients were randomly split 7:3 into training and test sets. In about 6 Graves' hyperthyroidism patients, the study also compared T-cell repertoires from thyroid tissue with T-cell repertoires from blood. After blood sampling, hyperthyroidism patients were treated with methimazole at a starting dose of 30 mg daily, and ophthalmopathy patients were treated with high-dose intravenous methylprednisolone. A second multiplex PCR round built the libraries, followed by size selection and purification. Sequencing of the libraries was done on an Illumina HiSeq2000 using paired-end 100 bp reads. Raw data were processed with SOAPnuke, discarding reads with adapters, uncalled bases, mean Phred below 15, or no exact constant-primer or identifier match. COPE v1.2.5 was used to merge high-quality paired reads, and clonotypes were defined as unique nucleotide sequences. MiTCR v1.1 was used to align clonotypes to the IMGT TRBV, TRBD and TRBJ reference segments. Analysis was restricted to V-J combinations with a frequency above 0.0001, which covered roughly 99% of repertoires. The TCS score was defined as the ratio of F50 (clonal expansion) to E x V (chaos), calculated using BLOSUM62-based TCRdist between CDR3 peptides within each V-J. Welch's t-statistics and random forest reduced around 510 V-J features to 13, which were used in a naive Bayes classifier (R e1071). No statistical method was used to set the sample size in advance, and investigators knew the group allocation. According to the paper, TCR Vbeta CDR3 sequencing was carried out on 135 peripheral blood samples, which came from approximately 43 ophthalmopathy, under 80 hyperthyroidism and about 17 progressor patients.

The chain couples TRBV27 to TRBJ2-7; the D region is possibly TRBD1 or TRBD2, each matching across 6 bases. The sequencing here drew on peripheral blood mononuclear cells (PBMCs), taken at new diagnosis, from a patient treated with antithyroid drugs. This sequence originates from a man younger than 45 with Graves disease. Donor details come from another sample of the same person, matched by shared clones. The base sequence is TGTGCCAGCAGTTTAATTGGGGCCGGGGGCCTCTACGAGCAGTACTTC. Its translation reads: CASSLIGAGGLYEQYF.